A selection of T cell receptor beta chains follows, all from one sample in a study of T cells in tumors and immune-related adverse events. Sequencing was performed with immunoSEQ multiplex PCR; in TCRdb, only in-frame clones are kept and a portion is missing. The repertoire holds some 11,000 clones, with roughly 90% as singletons. This specimen consisted of lymph node tissue, obtained from a patient treated with anti-PD-1 therapy. All receptors derive from a female donor with metastatic renal cell carcinoma. CDR3s include the opening cysteine and the closing phenylalanine or tryptophan. The D gene is left open where the match is weak.

TRBV19	TRBJ1-4	NA	CASRPGFEYEKLFF
TRBV5-1	TRBJ2-7	TRBD2	CASSSVGGLAGVEQYF
TRBV6-6	TRBJ2-7	TRBD1	CASSPDRARYEQYF
TRBV7-6	TRBJ2-1	NA	CASSLEQGRHNEQFF
TRBV19	TRBJ1-6	NA	CASSPQGQGNSPLHF
TRBV6-1	TRBJ1-1	NA	CASSEVRGPEAFF
TRBV7-6	TRBJ1-1	NA	CASSLFSGGTEAFF
TRBV30	TRBJ2-3	NA	CAWSFGGGSDTQYF
TRBV27	TRBJ2-2	NA	CASSIDSSTGELFF
TRBV4-1	TRBJ2-2	TRBD2	CASSQVGAGRIWELFF
TRBV11-3	TRBJ1-1	NA	CASSSMGTGVEAFF
TRBV29-1	TRBJ1-1	NA	CSVDRGGPEAFF
TRBV4-2	TRBJ1-1	NA	CASSQERATEAFF
TRBV6-5	TRBJ2-2	NA	CASSYSSGPGELFF
TRBV5-4	TRBJ2-1	TRBD2	CASSGGGSGMGEQFF
TRBV4-1	TRBJ2-7	TRBD2	CASSQPGGLATYEQYF
TRBV25-1	TRBJ1-2	NA	CASSPQGIGYTF
TRBV7-9	TRBJ2-1	TRBD2	CASSPPSGRALDEQFF
TRBV6-4	TRBJ2-6	TRBD1	CASGSTGGAGANVLTF
TRBV1	TRBJ2-7	NA	CTEGHEQYF
TRBV19	TRBJ2-1	NA	CASSIAPRDEQFF
TRBV10-1	TRBJ2-1	TRBD2	CASSESERGGYDNEQFF
TRBV18	TRBJ2-2	NA	CASSPGQGDGELFF
TRBV28	TRBJ2-7	TRBD1	CASSLFGGQGYYEQYF
TRBV28	TRBJ2-3	NA	CASSLADRDTQYF
TRBV5-6	TRBJ2-2	NA	CASSLSGQTGELFF
TRBV27	TRBJ2-3	TRBD1	CASRPQRTGSTDTQYF
TRBV5-1	TRBJ2-3	NA	CASSFTASTDTQYF
TRBV11-3	TRBJ2-1	NA	CASSLYGAQFF
TRBV5-1	TRBJ1-1	NA	CASSLPTKTNTEAFF
TRBV10-3	TRBJ1-3	NA	CASGPGSAGNTIYF